The sequence of this T cell receptor (beta chain) was determined in a study of cytomegalovirus exposure and HLA in healthy donors. About the study: The Caucasian-associated ancestry cluster contained about four fifths of the approximately 390 genotyped donors. General observations from the study: With later analysis, a missense DCLRE1C variant became linked to TCR beta V- and J-gene trimming.

Germline trimming cut 4 bases from V and 1 base from J; bases unmatched to any gene: 6. The CDR3 is 15 amino acids. Germline CDR1 reads KGHSY; CDR2 reads FQNENV. On this clone itself: Its antigen is undetermined.

This PCR relied on a set of 60 Vbeta primers and 13 Jbeta primers. The data were produced by immunoSEQ multiplex PCR, yet TCRdb's version contains in-frame clones alone and is incomplete. Of about 150,000 clones in the sample, 80% are singletons; the top ten hold around 6.5%. The chain couples TRBV16 to TRBJ1-1, with TRBD1 identical over 7 bases. Sequencing was carried out using PBMCs. The sequence was collected from a male donor in good health and CMV-seropositive. DNA of the CDR3: TGTGCCAGCAGCCGACAGGGTTGGGGGAACACTGAAGCTTTCTTT. Amino acid sequence: CASSRQGWGNTEAFF.